The 2 T cell receptor beta chains presented below share a single source sample, sequenced in a study of chemoradiotherapy in HPV16-positive cancers. TCRdb's table, derived via immunoSEQ multiplex PCR, lists solely in-frame clones and lacks some. The repertoire holds about 22,000 clones, about 90% seen once, with approximately 6.2% in the top ten. Sequenced material: blood, taken from a patient who underwent chemoradiotherapy. These receptors were collected from a human donor with HPV-associated anogenital cancer.

CDR3 nucleotide sequence: TGTGCCACCAGCAGAGCGGGGGGGCCTACAGATACGCAGTATTTT. Translating gives CATSRAGGPTDTQYF. The chain is built from TRBV15 and TRBJ2-3; 8 bases are shared with TRBD2. The length of the CDR3 is 15 residues. V shed 1 base, J shed 3 bases, and the junction held 3 bases outside the gene matches. The germline V gene encodes CDR1 LNHNV and CDR2 YYDKDF (reference sequence).

This sequence joins TRBV30 and TRBJ1-1; D perhaps matches TRBD1 (6 bases). The V gene lost 4 bases and the J gene lost 4 bases, with 22 bases spanning the gap. CDR3 size: 16 residues. Germline CDR1 is GTSNPN and CDR2 is SVGIG (reference sequence). DNA for the CDR3: TGTGCCTGGACGTCCGAAACAGGGTTCATCGGCACTGAAGCTTTCTTT. It is translated as CAWTSETGFIGTEAFF.